One and the same sample provided the 22 T cell receptor beta chains below, sequenced in a study of blood T cell repertoires in COVID-19. The protocol was immunoSEQ multiplex PCR, while the TCRdb copy is restricted to in-frame clones and leaves out a portion. The sample yields a few hundred thousand clones, about 85% seen once. Sequencing was performed on PBMCs or T cells enriched from blood (not recorded which). Receptor source: a woman between 50 and 59 years old who had been exposed to COVID-19.

This clone was counted at least ten times. The chain joins TRBV6-5 to TRBJ2-2, with a possible D match to TRBD1 (5 bases). There are 14 residues in the CDR3. The V gene lost 11 bases and the J gene lost 3 bases, with 16 bases spanning the gap. Germline assignment: CDR1 MNHEY and CDR2 SVGAGI. This chain's CDR3 is CAVGRQTDTGELFF. DNA of the CDR3: TGTGCCGTTGGGCGACAGACCGACACCGGGGAGCTGTTTTTT.

This chain links TRBV7-9 with TRBJ2-6; D not resolved. Germline V gene lookup returns CDR1 SEHNR and CDR2 FQNEAQ (reference sequence). V dropped 11 bases and J dropped 0 bases, with 8 bases sitting between them. CDR3 length: 13 residues. The CDR3 DNA sequence: TGTGCCCTTCCAGTCTCTGGGGCCAACGTCCTGACTTTC. It is translated as CALPVSGANVLTF.

V gene TRBV9 combines with J gene TRBJ2-3, with TRBD2 matching 8 bases. The CDR3 contains 14 residues. Germline V CDR1 and CDR2: SGDLS, YYNGEE. J lost 6 bases, V lost 0 bases, and 3 bases had no gene match. CDR3 in amino acids: CASSVVGGGDTQYF. As DNA, the CDR3 is TGTGCCAGCAGCGTAGTCGGGGGGGGCGATACGCAGTATTTT.

The V gene is TRBV7-2, the J gene TRBJ1-1, with D perhaps TRBD1 (5 bases). Between the trimmed V and J ends, which lost 5 bases and 7 bases, there was a span of 14 bases. Germline V gene data show CDR1 as SGHTA and CDR2 as FQGNSA. This CDR3 is 13 amino acids long. The CDR3 bases are TGTGCCAGCAGCCCGCAGGGATGGTTTGAAGCTTTCTTT. Translating it yields CASSPQGWFEAFF.

V gene TRBV5-4 combines with J gene TRBJ2-7; TRBD1 might be the D (6 bases). CDR3 length equals 14 residues. Germline V CDR1 and CDR2: SGHNT, YYREEE (reference sequence). Trimming shortened V by 0 bases and J by 6 bases, and 13 bases separated the two germline ends. CDR3 bases: TGTGCCAGCAGCTTGGTCAGGGGTACGGGCGAGCAGTACTTC. Its translation: CASSLVRGTGEQYF.

This chain connects TRBV19 to TRBJ1-2; TRBD1 matches 10 bases. The V gene end was trimmed by 5 bases and the J gene end by 8 bases; junction bases not matched to a gene: 8. Germline CDR1 reads LNHDA; CDR2 reads SQIVND (reference sequence). This CDR3 region has 14 residues. The DNA for the CDR3 is TGTGCCAGTAGTCCCAGACAGGGGGCGGAAGGCTACACCTTC. Translated: CASSPRQGAEGYTF.

The rearrangement links TRBV29-1 to TRBJ1-2; 8 positions agree with TRBD1. The junction had 2 bases not matched to a gene; V was cut back by 7 bases and J by 4 bases. CDR3 length: 11 residues. Germline V gene sequence: CDR1 SQVTM, CDR2 ANQGSEA. The CDR3 bases are TGCAGCGCGACAGGGGCCTATGGCTACACCTTC. As protein: CSATGAYGYTF.

In this sample, this clone turned up a few times. The chain employs TRBV27 and TRBJ1-1, with 7 bases matching TRBD1. J lost 6 bases, V lost 3 bases, and 13 bases had no gene match. CDR3 length: 16 residues. Germline V lookup: CDR1 MNHEY, CDR2 SMNVEV (reference sequence). The CDR3, as DNA: TGTGCCAGCAGTTTTACATCCCAGGGGGTCATGGCTGAAGCTTTCTTT. Translation: CASSFTSQGVMAEAFF.

The CDR3 here is CASSYGPAGGYEQFF. CDR3 nucleotides: TGTGCCAGCAGTTACGGCCCAGCGGGGGGTTATGAGCAGTTCTTC. The J gene is TRBJ2-1, the V gene TRBV6-2 or TRBV6-3; 9 nucleotides align to TRBD2. The CDR3 contains 15 residues. The V gene's germline CDR1 is MNHEY and CDR2 SVGEGT. V was clipped by 2 bases and J by 8 bases; unmatched bases: 7.

This chain connects TRBV5-4 to TRBJ2-7, with D hard to call. The germline V gene encodes CDR1 SGHNT and CDR2 YYREEE (reference sequence). The CDR3 runs to 14 residues. V was pared by 0 bases and J by 0 bases, with 7 bases between. CDR3 coding DNA: TGTGCCAGCAGCTTGGGAGACTCCTCCTACGAGCAGTACTTC. This gives the protein CASSLGDSSYEQYF.

The chain employs TRBV18 and TRBJ1-6; TRBD1 is a possible D gene (6 bases). Trimming removed 5 bases from V and 9 bases from J, with 20 bases in between. CDR1 KGHSH and CDR2 LQKENI come from the germline V gene. The CDR3 has 16 amino acids. For the CDR3, the DNA is TGTGCCAGCTCAACGACCGGGACACGATCTTTTTCACCCCTCCACTTT. It specifies CASSTTGTRSFSPLHF.

The V gene is TRBV19, the J gene TRBJ2-2; 9 bases agree with TRBD2. The CDR3 spans 16 residues. V shed 5 bases and J 5 bases; nucleotides not matched to a gene: 9. Per germline, CDR1 LNHDA and CDR2 SQIVND (reference sequence). CDR3 sequence reads: CASSPFRLADTGELFF. CDR3 coding DNA: TGTGCCAGTAGTCCCTTCCGACTAGCGGATACCGGGGAGCTGTTTTTT.

This sequence joins TRBV6-2 or TRBV6-3 and TRBJ2-2; TRBD2 aligns across 9 bases. Per germline, CDR1 MNHEY and CDR2 SVGEGT. Losses at the gene ends were 2 bases for V and 7 bases for J; bases not matched to a gene: 5. The CDR3 covers 15 residues. This CDR3 is CASSYAIAGDGELFF. CDR3 bases: TGTGCCAGCAGTTACGCTATAGCGGGGGACGGGGAGCTGTTTTTT.

This sequence joins TRBV11-2 and TRBJ1-1, with unresolved D. The germline gives CDR1 SGHAT, CDR2 FQNNGV. CDR3 length: 14 amino acids. With 5 bases removed from V and 1 base from J, the gap between germline ends came to 11 bases. CDR3 DNA: TGTGCCAGCAGCCCCTCCTATCCGAACACTGAAGCTTTCTTT. Translated: CASSPSYPNTEAFF. Supplemented by reference TRBV11-2 and TRBJ1-1, the full variable domain reads EAGVAQSPRYKIIEKRQSVAFWCNPISGHATLYWYQQILGQGPKLLIQFQNNGVVDDSQLPKDRFSAERLKGVDSTLKIQPAKLEDSAVYLCASSPSYPNTEAFFGQGTRLTVV.

The rearrangement links TRBV7-8 to TRBJ2-1; 10 bases match TRBD2. V dropped 1 base and J dropped 9; count of bases not matched to a gene: 12. Germline V gene data show CDR1 as SGHVS and CDR2 as FQNEAQ. The CDR3 runs to 17 residues. CDR3 sequence reads: CASSLELAGTLGSEQFF. In DNA, the CDR3 is TGTGCCAGCAGCTTAGAACTAGCGGGGACCCTCGGGAGTGAGCAGTTCTTC.

V gene TRBV3-1 (or the pseudogene TRBV3-2) combines with J gene TRBJ2-7; D may be TRBD1 (6 bases). The CDR3 is 16 amino acids. Trimming took off 4 bases at V and 1 base at J, with 17 bases between the two ends. The germline V gene encodes CDR1 LGHDT and CDR2 YNNKEL (reference sequence). The CDR3 DNA follows: TGTGCCAGCAGCCGAATAGGGACAACTTTATCCTACGAGCAGTACTTC. Amino acid sequence: CASSRIGTTLSYEQYF.

This sequence joins TRBV7-2 and TRBJ2-1; D is possibly TRBD1 (6 bases). From germline, CDR1 is SGHTA and CDR2 FQGNSA. The V end lost 4 bases, the J end lost 4 bases, and 11 bases lay between the germline ends. The CDR3 totals 14 residues. The CDR3, as DNA: TGTGCCAGCAGCTACATGGACAGATACAATGAGCAGTTCTTC. This codes for CASSYMDRYNEQFF.

The chain joins TRBV11-2 to TRBJ2-3; 8 bases match TRBD2. With 6 bases clipped from V and 1 base from J, the junction kept 6 bases outside the gene matches. This CDR3 is built from 15 residues. Germline lookup yields CDR1 SGHAT and CDR2 FQNNGV. CDR3 DNA: TGTGCCAGCAGTCCCGTTAGCGGGGGCACAGATACGCAGTATTTT. Protein sequence: CASSPVSGGTDTQYF.

V usage is TRBV7-8 and J usage is TRBJ1-1, with a tentative D call TRBD1 (5 bases). CDR3 length: 16 amino acids. V was pared by 3 bases and J by 2 bases, with 16 bases between. Germline loops: CDR1 SGHVS, CDR2 FQNEAQ. The CDR3 loop is CASSLFSGHKNTEAFF. DNA for the CDR3: TGTGCCAGCAGCTTGTTTTCCGGACACAAAAACACTGAAGCTTTCTTT.

The V gene is TRBV5-1, the J gene TRBJ1-4; D is ambiguous. CDR3 size: 14 residues. Per the germline V gene, CDR1 is SGHRS and CDR2 is YFSETQ. Trimming removed 3 bases at V and 7 bases at J, with 13 bases between. The CDR3 here is CASSSTAGSEKLFF. The CDR3 DNA sequence: TGCGCCAGCAGCTCGACTGCGGGGTCTGAAAAACTGTTTTTT.

This clone was seen more than once but under ten times. The chain is built from TRBV28 and TRBJ2-1, with TRBD1 matching over 8 bases. Trimming took 5 bases from V and 5 from J; bases not matched to a gene: 11. CDR3 size: 16 residues. The V gene's germline CDR1 is MDHEN and CDR2 SYDVKM. CDR3 sequence: CASSPHRGKADNEQFF. CDR3 DNA sequence: TGTGCCAGCAGTCCCCACAGGGGGAAAGCCGACAATGAGCAGTTCTTC.

The chain couples TRBV27 to TRBJ1-6; 9 positions match TRBD1. The J segment lost 4 bases and the V segment lost 5 bases, leaving 18 bases of the junction unmatched. The germline V gene has CDR1 MNHEY and CDR2 SMNVEV (reference sequence). This CDR3 has 20 residues. The CDR3 nucleotides read TGTGCCAGCAGTACGACGACCGGGACAGGGAGAACTCCTTATAATTCACCCCTCCACTTT. It translates to CASSTTTGTGRTPYNSPLHF.